This note documents a single TCR beta chain sequence. Its antigen is not known. The sample belongs to a study of persistence of HIV-infected CD4 T cells. Findings of the study overall: Antigen-responding cells were enriched for degenerate expanded CDR3beta sequences. Compared with CD3/CD28-stimulated cells, CMV- and Gag-responding cells showed lower TCRbeta richness.

Lysates of CMV-infected fibroblasts at approximately 9.6 ug/mL stimulated these cells. CD40L/CD69 double-negative CD45RO-high memory CD4+ T cells were collected. V was trimmed by 1 base and J by 5 bases, leaving 11 bases between them. Germline V gene lookup returns CDR1 KGHSH and CDR2 LQKENI. This CDR3 has 14 amino acids. The libraries were made with immunoSEQ version 4 in survey mode. Each sample used up to 1 ug genomic DNA diluted to approximately 9.2 ng/uL. Data came from immunoSEQ multiplex PCR; TCRdb stores just in-frame clones and leaves some out. The repertoire holds 48,000 or so clones, around 72% seen once, with less than 3% in the top ten.

The TCR originated in an adult man with HIV who was CMV-seropositive. Sequenced here: CD4+ T cells sorted from PBMCs after roughly 18-hour stimulation, sampled from a patient who received antiretroviral therapy. The V and J genes are TRBV18 and TRBJ1-1; TRBD1 is a possible D gene (6 bases). CDR3 sequence (DNA): TGTGCCAGCTCACCACAGGGGGTAGATACTGAAGCTTTCTTT. Translation: CASSPQGVDTEAFF.